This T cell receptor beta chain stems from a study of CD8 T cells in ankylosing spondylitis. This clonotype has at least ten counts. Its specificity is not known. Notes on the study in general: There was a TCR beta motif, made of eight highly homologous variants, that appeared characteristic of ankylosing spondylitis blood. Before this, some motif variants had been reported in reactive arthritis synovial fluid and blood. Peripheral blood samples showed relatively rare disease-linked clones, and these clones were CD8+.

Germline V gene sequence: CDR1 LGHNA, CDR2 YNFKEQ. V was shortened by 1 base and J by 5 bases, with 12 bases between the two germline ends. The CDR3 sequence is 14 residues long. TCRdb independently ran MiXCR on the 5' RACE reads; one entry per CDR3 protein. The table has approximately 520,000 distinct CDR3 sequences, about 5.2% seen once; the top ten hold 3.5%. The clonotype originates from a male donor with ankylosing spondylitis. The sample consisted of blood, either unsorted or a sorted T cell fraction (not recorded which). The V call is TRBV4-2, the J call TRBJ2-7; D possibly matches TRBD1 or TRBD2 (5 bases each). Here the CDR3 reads CASSQVKGTHEQYF. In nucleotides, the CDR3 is TGTGCCAGCAGCCAAGTTAAGGGGACCCACGAGCAGTACTTC.